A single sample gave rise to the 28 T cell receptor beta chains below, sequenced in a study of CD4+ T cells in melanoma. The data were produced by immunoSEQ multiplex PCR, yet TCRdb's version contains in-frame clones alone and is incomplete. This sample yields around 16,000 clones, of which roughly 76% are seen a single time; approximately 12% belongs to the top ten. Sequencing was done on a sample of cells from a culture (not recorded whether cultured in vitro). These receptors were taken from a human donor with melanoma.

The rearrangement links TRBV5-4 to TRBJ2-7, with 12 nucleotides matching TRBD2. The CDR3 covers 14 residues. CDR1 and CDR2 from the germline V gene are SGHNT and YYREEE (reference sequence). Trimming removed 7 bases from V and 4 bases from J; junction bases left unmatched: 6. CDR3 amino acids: CASQTSGGPYEQYF. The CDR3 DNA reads TGTGCCAGCCAGACTAGCGGGGGACCTTACGAGCAGTACTTC.

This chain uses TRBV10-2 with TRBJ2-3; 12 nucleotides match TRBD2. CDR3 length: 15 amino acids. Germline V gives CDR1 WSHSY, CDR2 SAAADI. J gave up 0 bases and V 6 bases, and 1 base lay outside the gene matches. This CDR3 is CASRLAGGSTDTQYF. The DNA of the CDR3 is TGCGCCAGCAGACTAGCGGGGGGAAGCACAGATACGCAGTATTTT.

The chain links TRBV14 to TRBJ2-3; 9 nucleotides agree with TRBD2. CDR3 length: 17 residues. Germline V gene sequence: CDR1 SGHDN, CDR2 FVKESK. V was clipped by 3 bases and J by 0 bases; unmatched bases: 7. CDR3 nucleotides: TGTGCCAGCAGCCAGCTGGGACTAGCTAGGAGCACAGATACGCAGTATTTT. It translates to CASSQLGLARSTDTQYF.

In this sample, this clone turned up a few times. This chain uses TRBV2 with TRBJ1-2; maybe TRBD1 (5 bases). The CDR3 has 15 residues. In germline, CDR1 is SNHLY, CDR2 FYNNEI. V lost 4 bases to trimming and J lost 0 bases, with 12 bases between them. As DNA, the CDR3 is TGTGCCAGCAGTGTCTCGGGGGGTCCTAACTATGGCTACACCTTC. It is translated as CASSVSGGPNYGYTF.

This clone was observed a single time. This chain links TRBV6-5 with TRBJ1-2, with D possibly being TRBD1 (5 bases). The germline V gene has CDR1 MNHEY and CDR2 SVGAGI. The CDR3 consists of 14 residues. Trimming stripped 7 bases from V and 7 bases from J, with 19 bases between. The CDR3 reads CASINIRGVRGYTF. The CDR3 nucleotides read TGTGCCAGCATTAACATTCGGGGGGTACGTGGCTACACCTTC.

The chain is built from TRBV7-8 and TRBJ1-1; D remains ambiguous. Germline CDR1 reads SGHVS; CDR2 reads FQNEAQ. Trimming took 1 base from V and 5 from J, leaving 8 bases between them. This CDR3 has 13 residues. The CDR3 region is CASSLVSLTEAFF. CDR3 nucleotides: TGTGCCAGCAGCTTAGTCAGTTTGACTGAAGCTTTCTTT.

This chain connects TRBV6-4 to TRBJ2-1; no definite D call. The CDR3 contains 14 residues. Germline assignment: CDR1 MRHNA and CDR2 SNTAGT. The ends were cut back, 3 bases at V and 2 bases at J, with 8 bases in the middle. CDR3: CASSERLTYNEQFF. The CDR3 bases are TGTGCCAGCAGTGAACGGCTTACCTACAATGAGCAGTTCTTC.

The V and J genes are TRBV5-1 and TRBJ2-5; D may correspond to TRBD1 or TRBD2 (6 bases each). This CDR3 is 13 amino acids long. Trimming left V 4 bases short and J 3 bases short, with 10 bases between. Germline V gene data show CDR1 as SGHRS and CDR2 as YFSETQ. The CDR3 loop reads CASSPGGKETQYF. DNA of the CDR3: TGCGCCAGCAGCCCCGGGGGCAAAGAGACCCAGTACTTC.

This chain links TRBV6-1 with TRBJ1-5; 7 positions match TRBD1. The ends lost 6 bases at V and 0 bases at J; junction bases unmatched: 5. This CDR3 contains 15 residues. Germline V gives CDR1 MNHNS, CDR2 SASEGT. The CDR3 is CASREQGNSNQPQHF. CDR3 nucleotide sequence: TGTGCCAGCAGGGAACAGGGGAATAGCAATCAGCCCCAGCATTTT.

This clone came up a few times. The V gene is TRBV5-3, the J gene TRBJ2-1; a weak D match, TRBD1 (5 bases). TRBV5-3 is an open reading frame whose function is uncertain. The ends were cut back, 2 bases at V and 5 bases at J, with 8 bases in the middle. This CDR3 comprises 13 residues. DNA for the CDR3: TGTGCCAGAAGCTTTCGACAGCACAATGAGCAGTTCTTC. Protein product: CARSFRQHNEQFF.

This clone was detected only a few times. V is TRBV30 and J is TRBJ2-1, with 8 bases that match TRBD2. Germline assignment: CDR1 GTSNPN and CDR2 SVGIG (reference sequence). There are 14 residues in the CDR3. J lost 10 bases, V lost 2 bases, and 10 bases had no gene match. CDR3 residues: CAWSRSGGRGEQFF. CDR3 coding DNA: TGTGCCTGGAGTAGGAGCGGGGGCCGAGGGGAGCAGTTCTTC.

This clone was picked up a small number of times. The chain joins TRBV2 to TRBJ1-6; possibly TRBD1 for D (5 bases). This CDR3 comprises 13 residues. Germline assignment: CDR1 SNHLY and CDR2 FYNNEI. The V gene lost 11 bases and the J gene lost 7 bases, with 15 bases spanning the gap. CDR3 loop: CAAKGGGNSPLHF. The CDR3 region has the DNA TGTGCCGCCAAGGGCGGGGGGAATTCACCCCTCCACTTT.

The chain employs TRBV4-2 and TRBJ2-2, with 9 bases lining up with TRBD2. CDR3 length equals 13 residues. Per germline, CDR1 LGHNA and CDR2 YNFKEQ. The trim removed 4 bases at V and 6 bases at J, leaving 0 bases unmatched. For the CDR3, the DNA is TGTGCCAGCAGCCGCGGGGGGGCCGGGGAGCTGTTTTTT. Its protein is CASSRGGAGELFF.

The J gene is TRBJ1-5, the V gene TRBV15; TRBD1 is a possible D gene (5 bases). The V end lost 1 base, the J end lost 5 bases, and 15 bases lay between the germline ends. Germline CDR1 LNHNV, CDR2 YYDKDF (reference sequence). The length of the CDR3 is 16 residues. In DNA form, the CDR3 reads TGTGCCACCAGCAGAGCGGAGGGGTACGGGGATCAGCCCCAGCATTTT. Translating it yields CATSRAEGYGDQPQHF.

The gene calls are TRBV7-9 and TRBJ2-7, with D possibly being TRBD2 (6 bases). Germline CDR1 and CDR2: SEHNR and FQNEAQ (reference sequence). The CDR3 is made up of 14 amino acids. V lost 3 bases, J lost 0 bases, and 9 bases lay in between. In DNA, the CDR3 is TGTGCCAGCAGCTTTACCGGGGGCTCCTACGAGCAGTACTTC. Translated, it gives CASSFTGGSYEQYF.

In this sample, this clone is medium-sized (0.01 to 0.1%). The DNA of the CDR3 is TGCAGCGTTGGCAGGGGGCTGGGAGGCTACACCTTC. Its translation: CSVGRGLGGYTF. V is TRBV29-1 and J is TRBJ1-2, with TRBD1 identical over 8 bases. The CDR3 extends over 12 amino acids. V dropped 4 bases and J dropped 8; count of bases not matched to a gene: 6. CDR1 SQVTM and CDR2 ANQGSEA come from the germline V gene.

The CDR3 region has the DNA TGTGCCAGCAGTCCAAGACTGGGGGAAAAACTGTTTTTT. It yields the protein CASSPRLGEKLFF. The chain links TRBV2 to TRBJ1-4; D gene ambiguous. The CDR3 has 13 residues. The ends were cut back, 5 bases at V and 8 bases at J, with 12 bases in the middle. The germline gives CDR1 SNHLY, CDR2 FYNNEI.

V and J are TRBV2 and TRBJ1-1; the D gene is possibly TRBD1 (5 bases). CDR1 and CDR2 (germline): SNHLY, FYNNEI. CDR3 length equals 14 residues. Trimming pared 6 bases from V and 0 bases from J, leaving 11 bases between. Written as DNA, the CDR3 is TGTGCCAGCAGGGGGACGGAGATGAACACTGAAGCTTTCTTT. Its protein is CASRGTEMNTEAFF.

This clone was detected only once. The CDR3 sequence is CAWTSSRTSGGATDTQYF. CDR3 DNA sequence: TGTGCCTGGACGAGTTCTCGGACTAGCGGGGGGGCAACAGATACGCAGTATTTT. V usage is TRBV30 and J usage is TRBJ2-3; 15 nucleotides match TRBD2. The CDR3 is made up of 18 amino acids. V shed 4 bases and J 3 bases; nucleotides not matched to a gene: 11. CDR1 GTSNPN and CDR2 SVGIG come from the germline V gene (reference sequence).

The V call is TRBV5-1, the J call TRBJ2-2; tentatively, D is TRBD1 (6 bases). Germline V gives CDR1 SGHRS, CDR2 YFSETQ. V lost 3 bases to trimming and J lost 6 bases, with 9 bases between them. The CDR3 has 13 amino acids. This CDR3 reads CASSWGTSGELFF. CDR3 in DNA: TGCGCCAGCAGCTGGGGGACATCCGGGGAGCTGTTTTTT. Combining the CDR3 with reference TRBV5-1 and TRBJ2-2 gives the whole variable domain KAGVTQTPRYLIKTRGQQVTLSCSPISGHRSVSWYQQTPGQGLQFLFEYFSETQRNKGNFPGRFSGRQFSNSRSEMNVSTLELGDSALYLCASSWGTSGELFFGEGSRLTVL.

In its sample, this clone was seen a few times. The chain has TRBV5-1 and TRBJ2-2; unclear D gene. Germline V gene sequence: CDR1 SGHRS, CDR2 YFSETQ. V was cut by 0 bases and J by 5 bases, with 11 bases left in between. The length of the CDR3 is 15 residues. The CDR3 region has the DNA TGCGCCAGCAGCTTGGATGCTGGTGGAACCGGGGAGCTGTTTTTT. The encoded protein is CASSLDAGGTGELFF. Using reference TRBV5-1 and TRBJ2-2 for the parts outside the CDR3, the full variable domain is KAGVTQTPRYLIKTRGQQVTLSCSPISGHRSVSWYQQTPGQGLQFLFEYFSETQRNKGNFPGRFSGRQFSNSRSEMNVSTLELGDSALYLCASSLDAGGTGELFFGEGSRLTVL.

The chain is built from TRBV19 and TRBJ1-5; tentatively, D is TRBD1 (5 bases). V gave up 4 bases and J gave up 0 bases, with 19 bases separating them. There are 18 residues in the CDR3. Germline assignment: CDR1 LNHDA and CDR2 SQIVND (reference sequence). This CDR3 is CASSRRGGASYSNQPQHF. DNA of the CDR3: TGTGCCAGTAGTAGGAGGGGAGGGGCTTCCTATAGCAATCAGCCCCAGCATTTT.

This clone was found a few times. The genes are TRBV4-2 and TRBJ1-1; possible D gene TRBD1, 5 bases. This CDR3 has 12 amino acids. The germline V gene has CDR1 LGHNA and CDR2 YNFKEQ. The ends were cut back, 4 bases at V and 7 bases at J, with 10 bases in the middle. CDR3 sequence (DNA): TGTGCCAGCAGCCGGGAGGGGCTTGAAGCTTTCTTT. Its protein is CASSREGLEAFF.

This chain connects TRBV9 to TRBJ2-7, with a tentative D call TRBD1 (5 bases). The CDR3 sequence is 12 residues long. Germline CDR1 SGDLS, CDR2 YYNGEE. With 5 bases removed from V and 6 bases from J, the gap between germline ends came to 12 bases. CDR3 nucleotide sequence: TGTGCCAGCAGTTCCCAGGGCGCCGAGCAGTACTTC. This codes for CASSSQGAEQYF.

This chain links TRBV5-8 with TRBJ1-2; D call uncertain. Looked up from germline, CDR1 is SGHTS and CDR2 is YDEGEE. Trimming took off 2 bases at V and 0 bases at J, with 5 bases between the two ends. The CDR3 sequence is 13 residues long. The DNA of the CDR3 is TGTGCCAGCAGCTTTTTGGCTAACTATGGCTACACCTTC. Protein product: CASSFLANYGYTF.

The CDR3 coding sequence is TGTGCCAGTAGTAGGACTGGACTCTATACAAACTATGGCTACACCTTC. Protein product: CASSRTGLYTNYGYTF. This chain uses TRBV19 with TRBJ1-2; D gene unclear. Germline-derived CDR1 and CDR2 are LNHDA and SQIVND (reference sequence). The CDR3 sequence is 16 residues long. V was trimmed by 4 bases and J by 2 bases, leaving 17 bases between them.

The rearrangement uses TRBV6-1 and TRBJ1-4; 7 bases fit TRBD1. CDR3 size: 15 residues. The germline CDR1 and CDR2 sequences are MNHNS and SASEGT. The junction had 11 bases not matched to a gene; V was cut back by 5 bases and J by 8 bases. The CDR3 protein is CASSQSTGFGEKLFF. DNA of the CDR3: TGTGCCAGCAGTCAATCGACAGGGTTCGGCGAAAAACTGTTTTTT.

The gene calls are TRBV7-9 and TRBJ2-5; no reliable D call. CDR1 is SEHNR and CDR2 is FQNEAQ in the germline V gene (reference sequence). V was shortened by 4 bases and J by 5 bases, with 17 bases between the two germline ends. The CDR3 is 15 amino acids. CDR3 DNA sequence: TGTGCCAGCAGCTCAGTGAAGGCGCGGTTGGAGACCCAGTACTTC. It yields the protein CASSSVKARLETQYF.